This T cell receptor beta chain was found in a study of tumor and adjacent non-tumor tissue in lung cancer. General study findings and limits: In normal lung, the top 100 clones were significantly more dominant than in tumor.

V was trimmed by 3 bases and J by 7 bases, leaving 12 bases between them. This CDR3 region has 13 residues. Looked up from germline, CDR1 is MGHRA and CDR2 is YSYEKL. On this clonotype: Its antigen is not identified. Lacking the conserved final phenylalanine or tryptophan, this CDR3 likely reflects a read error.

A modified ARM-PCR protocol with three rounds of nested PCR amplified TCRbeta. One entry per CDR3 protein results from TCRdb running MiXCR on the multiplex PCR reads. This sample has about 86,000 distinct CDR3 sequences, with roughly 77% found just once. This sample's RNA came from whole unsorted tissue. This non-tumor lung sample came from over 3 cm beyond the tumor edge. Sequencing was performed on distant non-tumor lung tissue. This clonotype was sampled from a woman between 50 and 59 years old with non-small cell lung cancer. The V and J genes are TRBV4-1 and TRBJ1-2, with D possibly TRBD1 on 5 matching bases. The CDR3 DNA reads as TGCGCCAGCAGCCAGGCAAGGGACTGTGGCTACACCATC. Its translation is CASSQARDCGYTI.